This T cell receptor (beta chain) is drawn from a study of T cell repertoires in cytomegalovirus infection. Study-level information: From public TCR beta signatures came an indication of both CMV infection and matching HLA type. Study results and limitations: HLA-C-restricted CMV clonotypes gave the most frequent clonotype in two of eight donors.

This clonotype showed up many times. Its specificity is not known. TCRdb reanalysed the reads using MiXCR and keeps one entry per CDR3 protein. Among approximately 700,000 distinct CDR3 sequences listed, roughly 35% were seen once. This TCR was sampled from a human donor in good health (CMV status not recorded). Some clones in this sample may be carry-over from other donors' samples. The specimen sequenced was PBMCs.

The CDR3 reads CASSFYGTQQPQHF. CDR3 in DNA: TGTGCCAGCAGCTTTTACGGGACACAGCAGCCCCAGCATTTT. This chain uses TRBV7-2 with TRBJ1-5; TRBD1 might be the D (6 bases). Trimming shortened V by 3 bases and J by 7 bases, and 13 bases separated the two germline ends. CDR3 length: 14 residues. Germline values: CDR1 SGHTA, CDR2 FQGNSA. The whole variable domain, remainder taken from reference TRBV7-2 and TRBJ1-5, is GAGVSQSPSNKVTEKGKDVELRCDPISGHTALYWYRQSLGQGLEFLIYFQGNSAPDKSGLPSDRFSAERTGGSVSTLTIQRTQQEDSAVYLCASSFYGTQQPQHFGDGTRLSIL.